One TCR beta chain is described in this entry. Its antigen is unknown. The data were obtained in a study of post-analysis software for immune sequencing data. Overall study: Included courses were relapsing-remitting and secondary progressive multiple sclerosis; progressive-relapsing multiple sclerosis was also included. General study findings and limits: With TRBV5-6, TRBV5-1 and TRBV20-1 included, 4 or 5 TRBV segments were more frequent in patients than in controls. Normalized Chao1 diversity was significantly lower in multiple sclerosis patients than in controls. Same-batch preparations were strongly co-clustered by F measure.

Built from TCR beta cDNA, the libraries had unique molecular identifiers in them. There were 1 to 10 million T cells, and about half a million cDNA molecules came from them. TCRdb re-derived calls from the PCR reads in MiXCR, one entry per CDR3 protein. The data hold about 770,000 distinct CDR3 sequences, with about half observed a single time. CDR3 length: 15 residues. The V and J ends lost 3 bases and 0 bases, in that order; junction bases with no gene match: 1. Per the germline V gene, CDR1 is KGHDR and CDR2 is SFDVKD. V usage is TRBV24-1 and J usage is TRBJ2-3, with 8 positions matching TRBD2. The receptor's source is a girl between 10 and 17 years old with multiple sclerosis. The specimen sequenced was blood. The CDR3 reads CATSDTGGSTDTQYF. In DNA form, the CDR3 reads TGTGCCACCAGTGATACGGGGGGGAGCACAGATACGCAGTATTTT.